The clone carrying this TCR beta chain came up once. The data derive from a study of Graves' ophthalmopathy and Graves' hyperthyroidism. Germline loops: CDR1 SGHAT, CDR2 FQNNGV. Deletions cut 5 bases from V and 1 base from J, with 13 bases between. This CDR3 region has 15 residues. The hyperthyroidism patients had a new diagnosis of under 2 months' duration and were aged 18 to 65. Orbital computed tomography, together with clinical symptoms, serum thyroxine, TRAb and thyroid ultrasound, was used for diagnosis. Amplified material comprised TCR beta CDR3 regions derived from RNA transcripts. Amplification began with first-round RT-PCR using HTBI primers, then second-round multiplex PCR was performed. TCRdb analysed the multiplex PCR reads with MiXCR anew, one entry per CDR3 protein. This table has hundreds of thousands of distinct CDR3 sequences, 20% to 25% appearing once.

Sequenced: peripheral blood. The sequence was collected from a woman aged 18-35 years with stable Graves' hyperthyroidism. Some clones in this sample may be carry-over from other donors' samples. The V call is TRBV11-2, the J call TRBJ2-3; D is uncertain. The DNA for the CDR3 is TGTGCCAGCAGCCCGACTTTTGTCGGCACAGATACGCAGTATTTT. Protein: CASSPTFVGTDTQYF.